This T cell receptor beta chain was sequenced during a study of metastatic and nonmetastatic thyroid tumors. At the level of the study: Repertoire comparison spanned blood and tumor or nodule tissue of malignant and benign thyroid patients. Overall study results and limits: Within blood and tumor, benign nodules reportedly had significantly lower TCR beta diversity than malignant thyroid tumors did.

There were no patients who had received any treatment before thyroid surgery. This clone was counted many times. What it binds is unknown. The CDR3 sequence is 15 residues long. Deletions cut 0 bases from V and 4 bases from J, with 12 bases between. Germline lookup yields CDR1 LGHNA and CDR2 YNFKEQ. As handled by the study authors: Construction of a distant-metastasis classifier for papillary thyroid cancer relied on CDR3 differences across clinicopathological groups. TCRdb re-analyzed the PCR reads using MiXCR. The V and J calls come from TCRdb's annotation, not from the publication. This sample carries 35,000 to 50,000 clones, about an eighth of them seen once, and the ten largest clones take around 9.7%.

V is TRBV4-2 and J is TRBJ1-2; a weak D match, TRBD1 (5 bases). This clonotype was obtained from a male donor with papillary thyroid cancer or a benign thyroid nodule (not recorded which). Some clones in this sample may be carry-over from other donors' samples. Sequencing was performed on blood. Written as DNA, the CDR3 is TGTGCCAGCAGCCAAGATCCCCAGGGCGGCTATGGCTACACCTTC. It translates to CASSQDPQGGYGYTF.